These 24 T cell receptor beta chains share one sample of origin, sequenced in a study of molecular identifiers for immune sequencing clone quantification. From the PCR reads, TCRdb called clonotypes with MiXCR, one entry per CDR3 protein. This sample has approximately 670,000 distinct CDR3 sequences, with 20% found just once. The sequenced sample was naive CD8+ T cells from blood, with Jurkat cell RNA spiked in. Subset given: FACS-sorted CD8+CD4-CCR7+CD45RA+ naive T cells. These receptors came from a human donor in good health. Some libraries in this study had Jurkat cell RNA spiked in.

This sequence joins TRBV19 and TRBJ2-7, with 10 bases that match TRBD2. The trim removed 5 bases at V and 2 bases at J, leaving 6 bases unmatched. Germline V lookup: CDR1 LNHDA, CDR2 SQIVND (reference sequence). The CDR3 spans 15 residues. CDR3 DNA sequence: TGTGCCAGTAGTCACGGGACTAGCGTACCCTACGAGCAGTACTTC. Translating it yields CASSHGTSVPYEQYF.

The gene calls are TRBV7-2 and TRBJ1-2; no firm D call. The ends were cut back, 5 bases at V and 4 bases at J, with 20 bases in the middle. CDR3 length: 16 residues. The germline gives CDR1 SGHTA, CDR2 FQGNSA. The CDR3 DNA sequence: TGTGCCAGCAGCCCATCTGGAGGACCGCGCGGCTATGGCTACACCTTC. Amino acid sequence: CASSPSGGPRGYGYTF.

This clonotype has just a few counts. The rearrangement joins TRBV19 to TRBJ2-1; a weak D match, TRBD1 (6 bases). Germline CDR1 is LNHDA and CDR2 is SQIVND (reference sequence). With 3 bases removed from V and 0 bases from J, the gap between germline ends came to 21 bases. The CDR3 is 19 amino acids. Written as DNA, the CDR3 is TGTGCCAGTAGTATGCCGGCAGGGGCCAACTTAGCCTCCTACAATGAGCAGTTCTTC. Protein sequence: CASSMPAGANLASYNEQFF.

This clonotype came up many times. The chain combines TRBV29-1 with TRBJ1-2; 8 nucleotides agree with TRBD1. CDR1 and CDR2 from the germline V gene are SQVTM and ANQGSEA. The CDR3 sequence is 13 residues long. V lost 2 bases, J lost 7 bases, and 6 bases stayed unmatched. The CDR3 reads CSVEPGQAFGYTF. CDR3 bases: TGCAGCGTTGAACCGGGACAGGCGTTTGGCTACACCTTC.

This clonotype was recorded many times. DNA of the CDR3: TGTGCCAGCAGCCTACCGTGGGTTCCTAGCACAGATACGCAGTATTTT. It encodes CASSLPWVPSTDTQYF. The V gene is TRBV7-9, the J gene TRBJ2-3, with D unresolved. CDR1 SEHNR and CDR2 FQNEAQ come from the germline V gene (reference sequence). Trimming shortened V by 5 bases and J by 0 bases, and 15 bases separated the two germline ends. The CDR3 is 16 residues long.

Ten or more counts support this clonotype. The chain joins TRBV12-3 or TRBV12-4 to TRBJ2-3; D is possibly TRBD1 (6 bases). Trimming pared 6 bases from V and 1 base from J, leaving 14 bases between. This CDR3 is 15 amino acids long. The CDR3 bases are TGTGCCAGCAGCCACAGGGTTGTAGGCACAGATACGCAGTATTTT. Protein: CASSHRVVGTDTQYF.

Comments on this clonotype: Lacking the conserved final phenylalanine or tryptophan, this CDR3 likely reflects a read error. The rearrangement links TRBV27 to TRBJ2-7; 7 nucleotides agree with TRBD2. From germline, CDR1 is MNHEY and CDR2 SMNVEV (reference sequence). The CDR3 runs 14 residues. V trimming: 8 bases; J trimming: 3 bases; junction bases outside the gene matches: 10. This CDR3 is CASRGASGSYEQYL. The DNA of the CDR3 is TGTGCCAGCCGAGGGGCTAGCGGTAGCTACGAGCAGTACCTC.

V is TRBV27 and J is TRBJ2-4; TRBD2 matches 12 bases. CDR3 length equals 16 residues. J gave up 8 bases and V 3 bases, and 8 bases lay outside the gene matches. From germline, CDR1 is MNHEY and CDR2 SMNVEV (reference sequence). As DNA, the CDR3 is TGTGCCAGCAGTTTTCGGTCTAGCGGGGGGGGGGACATTCAGTACTTC. Its translation is CASSFRSSGGGDIQYF.

This clonotype was counted many times. The gene calls are TRBV11-2 and TRBJ2-3; the match to TRBD2 covers 11 bases. The CDR3 runs 18 residues. The ends lost 4 bases at V and 1 base at J; junction bases unmatched: 10. Looked up from germline, CDR1 is SGHAT and CDR2 is FQNNGV. The CDR3 spells CASSSASGRSPGTDTQYF. DNA for the CDR3: TGTGCCAGCAGCTCGGCTAGCGGGAGGTCCCCTGGCACAGATACGCAGTATTTT.

This clonotype was counted many times. V and J are TRBV2 and TRBJ2-3; 9 bases align to TRBD2. This CDR3 has 16 amino acids. Per the germline V gene, CDR1 is SNHLY and CDR2 is FYNNEI. Germline trimming cut 6 bases from V and 3 bases from J; bases unmatched to any gene: 10. The CDR3 loop reads CASSPLETSGTDTQYF. The CDR3 coding sequence is TGTGCCAGCAGCCCCCTTGAGACTAGCGGTACAGATACGCAGTATTTT.

This clonotype has a handful of counts. The chain has TRBV7-9 and TRBJ2-7; possibly TRBD1 for D (6 bases). The CDR3 extends over 17 amino acids. Trimming cost V 2 bases and J 0 bases, with 17 bases left between them. From germline, CDR1 is SEHNR and CDR2 FQNEAQ (reference sequence). The CDR3 protein is CASSLPVVGDISYEQYF. The DNA for the CDR3 is TGTGCCAGCAGCTTACCCGTCGTGGGGGACATCTCCTACGAGCAGTACTTC.

This clonotype was seen at least ten times. This chain uses TRBV4-3 with TRBJ2-7, with 9 bases lining up with TRBD2. The CDR3 consists of 15 residues. Germline V gene sequence: CDR1 LGHNA, CDR2 YSLEER. J gave up 4 bases and V 1 base, and 5 bases lay outside the gene matches. CDR3 nucleotides: TGCGCCAGCAGCCAAGGGCTAGCGGGATATTACGAGCAGTACTTC. It is translated as CASSQGLAGYYEQYF.

This rearrangement joins TRBV7-9 to TRBJ2-7, with D possibly matching TRBD2 (7 bases). V lost 5 bases, J lost 0 bases, and 17 bases lay in between. Germline V lookup: CDR1 SEHNR, CDR2 FQNEAQ (reference sequence). This CDR3 has 16 amino acids. CDR3 sequence (DNA): TGTGCCAGCAGCCGAACGCCGGCGGGGGCCTCCTACGAGCAGTACTTC. Encoded protein: CASSRTPAGASYEQYF. The full variable domain, rest sourced from reference TRBV7-9 and TRBJ2-7, is DTGVSQNPRHKITKRGQNVTFRCDPISEHNRLYWYRQTLGQGPEFLTYFQNEAQLEKSRLLSDRFSAERPKGSFSTLEIQRTEQGDSAMYLCASSRTPAGASYEQYFGPGTRLTVT.

This clonotype was detected ten times or more. The CDR3 sequence is CASSLFSEAFF. CDR3 coding DNA: TGTGCCAGCAGCTTATTTTCAGAAGCTTTCTTT. The chain uses TRBV7-9 and TRBJ1-1, with unresolved D. This CDR3 has 11 residues. V was cut by 2 bases and J by 8 bases, with 6 bases left in between. Per germline, CDR1 SEHNR and CDR2 FQNEAQ (reference sequence).

This clonotype appeared many times. The chain couples TRBV5-1 to TRBJ2-7; 7 nucleotides match TRBD1. V was clipped by 0 bases and J by 3 bases; unmatched bases: 3. The CDR3 contains 14 residues. Germline values: CDR1 SGHRS, CDR2 YFSETQ. In DNA form, the CDR3 reads TGCGCCAGCAGCTTGGTGGGGACAGTCTACGAGCAGTACTTC. Residues: CASSLVGTVYEQYF.

Notes on this clonotype: Just one base apart from a much larger clone, this may be a read error. V is TRBV12-3 or TRBV12-4 and J is TRBJ2-2; 7 nucleotides match TRBD2. J lost 6 bases, V lost 4 bases, and 8 bases had no gene match. The length of the CDR3 is 15 residues. DNA for the CDR3: TGTGCCAGCAGTTCCGGGACTACGGCTCCCGGGGAGCTGTTTTTT. Translation: CASSSGTTAPGELFF.

This clonotype came up a few times. This chain joins TRBV19 and TRBJ2-7, with 8 bases that match TRBD2. CDR1 is LNHDA, CDR2 SQIVND, per germline (reference sequence). The length of the CDR3 is 15 residues. Trimming took 3 bases from V and 1 from J; bases not matched to a gene: 5. The CDR3: CASSIGLAESYEQYF. The CDR3 nucleotides read TGTGCCAGTAGTATTGGACTAGCCGAGTCCTACGAGCAGTACTTC.

On this clonotype: Being one base from a much bigger clone, this may be a read error. The rearrangement links TRBV29-1 to TRBJ1-2, with 9 bases that match TRBD1. This CDR3 is built from 13 residues. CDR1 and CDR2 from the germline V gene are SQVTM and ANQGSEA. The J segment lost 7 bases and the V segment lost 7 bases, leaving 10 bases of the junction unmatched. CDR3 protein: CSATGGLDCGYTF. The CDR3 DNA follows: TGCAGCGCGACAGGGGGGCTAGACTGTGGCTACACCTTC.

The sample holds a few counts of this clonotype. Relative to the germline gene, one junction end is altered; a read error may explain this. J is TRBJ2-7 and V is TRBV27; D is unresolved. This CDR3 region has 15 residues. Germline V gives CDR1 MNHEY, CDR2 SMNVEV (reference sequence). In DNA, the CDR3 is TGTGCCAGCAGTCCCCAGGCCAAGCTGAACTACGAGCATTACTTC. This encodes CASSPQAKLNYEHYF.

About this clonotype: The germline gene is not matched at one end of the junction; a read error may be the cause. The V and J genes are TRBV28 and TRBJ2-2, with a possible D match to TRBD2 (6 bases). Germline V gene sequence: CDR1 MDHEN, CDR2 SYDVKM. CDR3 length: 14 residues. This chain's CDR3 is CASSLRTNTGERFF. In DNA, the CDR3 is TGTGCCAGCAGTCTTCGGACTAACACCGGGGAGCGGTTTTTT.

There are many counts of this clonotype. The chain joins TRBV29-1 to TRBJ2-3; D might be TRBD2 (5 bases). This CDR3 spans 13 amino acids. Between the trimmed V and J ends, which lost 1 base and 7 bases, there was a span of 12 bases. Germline lookup yields CDR1 SQVTM and CDR2 ANQGSEA. The CDR3 sequence is CSVEGQGSNTQYF. CDR3 sequence (DNA): TGCAGCGTTGAAGGACAAGGGAGCAATACGCAGTATTTT.

This clonotype was counted ten times or more. The gene calls are TRBV27 and TRBJ1-2, with unresolved D. V gave up 2 bases and J gave up 5 bases, with 12 bases separating them. CDR3 size: 14 residues. Germline V lookup: CDR1 MNHEY, CDR2 SMNVEV (reference sequence). The CDR3 DNA reads as TGTGCCAGCAGTTTAGTCCAATCAGCGTATGGCTACACCTTC. Translated: CASSLVQSAYGYTF.

As for this clonotype: A much larger clone sits a single nucleotide away, making a read error possible. The missing conserved phenylalanine or tryptophan at the end of this CDR3 makes a read error likely. This chain joins TRBV20-1 and TRBJ2-3; TRBD2 might be the D (5 bases). This CDR3 comprises 17 residues. Trimming left V 0 bases short and J 10 bases short, with 26 bases between. CDR1 and CDR2 (germline): DFQATT, SNEGSKA (reference sequence). The CDR3 reads CSARDRLARVGPVAQYL. CDR3 bases: TGCAGTGCTAGAGATCGGCTAGCCCGGGTCGGACCGGTGGCGCAGTATCTT.

This clonotype showed up many times. The CDR3 region is CASSVGLAGGTDTQYF. CDR3 in DNA: TGTGCCAGCAGCGTAGGACTAGCGGGGGGCACAGATACGCAGTATTTT. The V call is TRBV9, the J call TRBJ2-3; TRBD2 matches at 12 bases. Germline V gene lookup returns CDR1 SGDLS and CDR2 YYNGEE. The CDR3 spans 16 residues. Unmatched junction bases numbered 0, after V lost 0 bases and J lost 1 base.